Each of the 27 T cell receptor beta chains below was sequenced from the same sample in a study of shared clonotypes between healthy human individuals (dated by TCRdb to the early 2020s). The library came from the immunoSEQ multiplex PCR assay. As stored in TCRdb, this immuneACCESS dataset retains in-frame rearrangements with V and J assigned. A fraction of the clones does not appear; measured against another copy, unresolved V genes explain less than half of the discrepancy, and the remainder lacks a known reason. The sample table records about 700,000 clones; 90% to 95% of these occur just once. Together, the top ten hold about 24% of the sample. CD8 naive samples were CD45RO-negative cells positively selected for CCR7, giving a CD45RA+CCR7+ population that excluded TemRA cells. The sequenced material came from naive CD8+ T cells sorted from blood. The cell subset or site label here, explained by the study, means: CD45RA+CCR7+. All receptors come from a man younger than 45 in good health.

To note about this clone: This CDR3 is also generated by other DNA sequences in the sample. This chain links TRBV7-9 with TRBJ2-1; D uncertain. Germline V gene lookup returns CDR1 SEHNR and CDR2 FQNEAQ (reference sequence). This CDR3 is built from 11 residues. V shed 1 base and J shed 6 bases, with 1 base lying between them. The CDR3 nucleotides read TGTGCCAGCAGCTTAGGCAATGAGCAGTTCTTC. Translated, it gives CASSLGNEQFF.

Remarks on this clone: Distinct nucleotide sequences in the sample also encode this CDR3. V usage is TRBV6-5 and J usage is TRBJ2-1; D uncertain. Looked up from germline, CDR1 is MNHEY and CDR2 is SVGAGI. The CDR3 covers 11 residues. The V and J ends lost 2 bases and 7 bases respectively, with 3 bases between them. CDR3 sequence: CASSYGNEQFF. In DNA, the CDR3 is TGTGCCAGCAGTTACGGGAATGAGCAGTTCTTC.

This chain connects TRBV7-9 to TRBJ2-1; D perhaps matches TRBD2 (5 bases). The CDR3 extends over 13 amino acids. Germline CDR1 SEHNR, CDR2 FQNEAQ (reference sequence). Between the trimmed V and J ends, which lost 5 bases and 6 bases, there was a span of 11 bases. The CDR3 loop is CASSESGTNEQFF. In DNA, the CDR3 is TGTGCCAGCAGCGAAAGCGGAACCAATGAGCAGTTCTTC.

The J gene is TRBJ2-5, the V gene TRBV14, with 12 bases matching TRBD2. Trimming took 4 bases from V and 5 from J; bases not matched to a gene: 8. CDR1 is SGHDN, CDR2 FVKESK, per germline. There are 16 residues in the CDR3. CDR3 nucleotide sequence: TGTGCCAGCAGCCTAAGACTAGCGGGAGTTCGGGAGACCCAGTACTTC. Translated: CASSLRLAGVRETQYF.

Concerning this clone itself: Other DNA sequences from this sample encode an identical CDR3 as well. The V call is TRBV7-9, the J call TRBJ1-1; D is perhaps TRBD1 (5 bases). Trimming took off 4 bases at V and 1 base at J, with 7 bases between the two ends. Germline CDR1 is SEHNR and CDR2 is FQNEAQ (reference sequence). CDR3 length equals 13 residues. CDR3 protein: CASSSGGNTEAFF. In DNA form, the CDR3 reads TGTGCCAGCAGCTCGGGGGGGAACACTGAAGCTTTCTTT.

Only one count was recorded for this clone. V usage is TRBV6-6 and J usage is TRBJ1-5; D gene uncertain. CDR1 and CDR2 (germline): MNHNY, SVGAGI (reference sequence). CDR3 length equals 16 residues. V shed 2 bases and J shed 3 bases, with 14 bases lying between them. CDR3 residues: CASSYPGGRPNQPQHF. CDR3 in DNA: TGTGCCAGCAGTTACCCGGGAGGACGGCCCAATCAGCCCCAGCATTTT.

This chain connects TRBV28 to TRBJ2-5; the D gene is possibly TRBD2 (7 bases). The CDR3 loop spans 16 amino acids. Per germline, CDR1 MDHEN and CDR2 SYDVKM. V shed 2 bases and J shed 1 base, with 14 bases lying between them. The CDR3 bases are TGTGCCAGCAGTTTAAGAGGGGGACTACTCCAAGAGACCCAGTACTTC. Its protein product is CASSLRGGLLQETQYF.

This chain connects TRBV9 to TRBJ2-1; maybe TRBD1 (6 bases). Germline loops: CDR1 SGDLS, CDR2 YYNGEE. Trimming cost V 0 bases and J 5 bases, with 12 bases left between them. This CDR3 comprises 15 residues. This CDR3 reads CASSVVWGQDNEQFF. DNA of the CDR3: TGTGCCAGCAGCGTAGTCTGGGGGCAAGACAATGAGCAGTTCTTC.

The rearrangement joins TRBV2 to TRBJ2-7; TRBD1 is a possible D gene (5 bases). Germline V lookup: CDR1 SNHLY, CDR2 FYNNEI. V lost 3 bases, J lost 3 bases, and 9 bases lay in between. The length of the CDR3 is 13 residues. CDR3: CASSDQGNYEQYF. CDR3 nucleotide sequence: TGTGCCAGCAGTGACCAGGGAAACTACGAGCAGTACTTC.

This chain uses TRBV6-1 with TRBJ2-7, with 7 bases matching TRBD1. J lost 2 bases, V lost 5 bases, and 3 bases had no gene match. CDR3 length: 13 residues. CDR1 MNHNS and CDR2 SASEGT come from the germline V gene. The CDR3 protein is CASSIDRAYEQYF. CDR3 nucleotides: TGTGCCAGCAGTATTGACAGGGCCTACGAGCAGTACTTC.

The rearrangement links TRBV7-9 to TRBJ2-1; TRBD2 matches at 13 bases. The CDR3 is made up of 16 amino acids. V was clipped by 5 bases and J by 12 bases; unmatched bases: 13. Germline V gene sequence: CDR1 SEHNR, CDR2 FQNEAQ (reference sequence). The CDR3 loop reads CASSPSGTSGIVTQFF. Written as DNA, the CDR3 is TGTGCCAGCAGCCCGTCCGGGACTAGCGGGATTGTCACGCAGTTCTTC.

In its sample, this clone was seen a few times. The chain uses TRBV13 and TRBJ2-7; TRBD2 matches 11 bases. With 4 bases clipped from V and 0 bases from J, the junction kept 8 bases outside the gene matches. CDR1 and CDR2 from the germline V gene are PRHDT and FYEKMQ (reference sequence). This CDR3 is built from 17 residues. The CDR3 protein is CASSSGLAGAGSYEQYF. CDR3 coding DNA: TGTGCCAGCAGCTCCGGACTAGCGGGCGCCGGCTCCTACGAGCAGTACTTC.

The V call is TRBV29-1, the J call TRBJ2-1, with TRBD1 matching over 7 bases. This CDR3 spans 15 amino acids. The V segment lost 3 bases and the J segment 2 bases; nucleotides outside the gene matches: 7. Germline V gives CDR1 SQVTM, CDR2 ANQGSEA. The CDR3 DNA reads TGCAGCGTTGAGGGACAGCGCTCTACCTACAATGAGCAGTTCTTC. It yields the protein CSVEGQRSTYNEQFF.

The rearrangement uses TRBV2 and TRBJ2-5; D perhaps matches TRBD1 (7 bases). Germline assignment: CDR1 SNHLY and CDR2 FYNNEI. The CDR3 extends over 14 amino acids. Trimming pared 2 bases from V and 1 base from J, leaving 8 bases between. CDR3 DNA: TGTGCCAGCAGTGAACAGGGGGGCCAAGAGACCCAGTACTTC. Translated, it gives CASSEQGGQETQYF.

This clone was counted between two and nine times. For the CDR3, the DNA is TGTGCCAGCAGCGTAGCTGGACGGGGGGAGCTGTTTTTT. Residues: CASSVAGRGELFF. The chain uses TRBV9 and TRBJ2-2, with D uncertain. The length of the CDR3 is 13 residues. The germline CDR1 and CDR2 sequences are SGDLS and YYNGEE. Trimming shortened V by 0 bases and J by 8 bases, and 8 bases separated the two germline ends.

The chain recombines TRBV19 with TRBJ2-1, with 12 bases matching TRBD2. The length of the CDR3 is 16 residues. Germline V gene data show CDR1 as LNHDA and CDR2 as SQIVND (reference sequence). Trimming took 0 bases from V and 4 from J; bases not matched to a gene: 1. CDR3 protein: CASSIETSGRYNEQFF. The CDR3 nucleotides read TGTGCCAGTAGTATAGAGACTAGCGGGAGATACAATGAGCAGTTCTTC.

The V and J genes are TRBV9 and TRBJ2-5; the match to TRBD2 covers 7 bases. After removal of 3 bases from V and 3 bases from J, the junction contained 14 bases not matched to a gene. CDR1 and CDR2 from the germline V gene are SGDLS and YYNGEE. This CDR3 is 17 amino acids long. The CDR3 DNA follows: TGTGCCAGCAGCGCATTTGGGGCTAGCGGCCTTAAAGAGACCCAGTACTTC. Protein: CASSAFGASGLKETQYF.

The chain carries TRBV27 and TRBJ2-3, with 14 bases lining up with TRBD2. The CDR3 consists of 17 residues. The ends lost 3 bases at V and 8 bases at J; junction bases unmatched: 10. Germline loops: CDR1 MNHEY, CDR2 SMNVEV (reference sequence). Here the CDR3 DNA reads TGTGCCAGCAGTTTCCTGGGACTAGCGGGAGTGGGAGGTACGCAGTATTTT. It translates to CASSFLGLAGVGGTQYF.

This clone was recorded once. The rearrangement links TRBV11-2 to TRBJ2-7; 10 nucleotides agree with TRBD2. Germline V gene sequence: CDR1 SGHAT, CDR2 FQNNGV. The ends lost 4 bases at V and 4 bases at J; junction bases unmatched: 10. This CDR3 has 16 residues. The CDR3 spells CASSYPREREGYEQYF. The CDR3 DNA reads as TGTGCCAGCAGCTACCCTCGGGAGCGGGAGGGATACGAGCAGTACTTC. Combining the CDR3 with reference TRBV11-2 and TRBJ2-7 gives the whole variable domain EAGVAQSPRYKIIEKRQSVAFWCNPISGHATLYWYQQILGQGPKLLIQFQNNGVVDDSQLPKDRFSAERLKGVDSTLKIQPAKLEDSAVYLCASSYPREREGYEQYFGPGTRLTVT.

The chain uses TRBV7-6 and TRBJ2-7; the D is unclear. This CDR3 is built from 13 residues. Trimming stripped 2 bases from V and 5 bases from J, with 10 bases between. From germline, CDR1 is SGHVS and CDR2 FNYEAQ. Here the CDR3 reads CASSLTGKNEQYF. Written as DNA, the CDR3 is TGTGCCAGCAGCTTAACGGGTAAGAACGAGCAGTACTTC.

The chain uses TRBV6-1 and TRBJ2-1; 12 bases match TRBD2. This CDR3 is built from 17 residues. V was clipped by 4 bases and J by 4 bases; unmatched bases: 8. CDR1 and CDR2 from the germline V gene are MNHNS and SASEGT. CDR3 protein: CASSGETSGSPYNEQFF. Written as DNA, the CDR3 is TGTGCCAGCAGTGGGGAGACTAGCGGGAGTCCTTACAATGAGCAGTTCTTC.

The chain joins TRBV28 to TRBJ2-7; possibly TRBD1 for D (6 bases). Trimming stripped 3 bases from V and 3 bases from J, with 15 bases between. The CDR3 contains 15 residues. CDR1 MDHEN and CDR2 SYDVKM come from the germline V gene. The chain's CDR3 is CASSFYPPDSYEQYF. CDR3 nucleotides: TGTGCCAGCAGTTTCTATCCTCCGGACAGCTACGAGCAGTACTTC. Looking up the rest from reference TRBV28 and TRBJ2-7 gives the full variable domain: DVKVTQSSRYLVKRTGEKVFLECVQDMDHENMFWYRQDPGLGLRLIYFSYDVKMKEKGDIPEGYSVSREKKERFSLILESASTNQTSMYLCASSFYPPDSYEQYFGPGTRLTVT.

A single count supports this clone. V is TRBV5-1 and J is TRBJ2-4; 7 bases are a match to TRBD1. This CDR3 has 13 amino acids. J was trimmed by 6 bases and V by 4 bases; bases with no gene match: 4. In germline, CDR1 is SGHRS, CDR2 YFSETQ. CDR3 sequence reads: CASSTGQRNIQYF. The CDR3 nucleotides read TGCGCCAGCAGCACGGGACAGAGAAACATTCAGTACTTC.

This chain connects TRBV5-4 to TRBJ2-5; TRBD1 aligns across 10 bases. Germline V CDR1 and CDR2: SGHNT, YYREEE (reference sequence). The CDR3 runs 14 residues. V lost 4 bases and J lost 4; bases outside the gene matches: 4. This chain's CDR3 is CASSPGQGTETQYF. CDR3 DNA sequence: TGTGCCAGCAGCCCGGGACAGGGGACAGAGACCCAGTACTTC.

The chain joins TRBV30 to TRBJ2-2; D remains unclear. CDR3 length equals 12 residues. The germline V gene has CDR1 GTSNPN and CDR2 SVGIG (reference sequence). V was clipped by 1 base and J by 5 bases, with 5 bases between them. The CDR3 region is CAWSEETGELFF. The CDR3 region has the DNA TGTGCCTGGAGTGAGGAAACCGGGGAGCTGTTTTTT.

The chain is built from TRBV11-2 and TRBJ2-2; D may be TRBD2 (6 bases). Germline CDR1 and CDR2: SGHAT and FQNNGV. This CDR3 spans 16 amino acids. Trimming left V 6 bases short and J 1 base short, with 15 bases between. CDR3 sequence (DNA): TGTGCCAGCAGTGCCATCGGTAGCGGGAACACCGGGGAGCTGTTTTTT. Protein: CASSAIGSGNTGELFF.

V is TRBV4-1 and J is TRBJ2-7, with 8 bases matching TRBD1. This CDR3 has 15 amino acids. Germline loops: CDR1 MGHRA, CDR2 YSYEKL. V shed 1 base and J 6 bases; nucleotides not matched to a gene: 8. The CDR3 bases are TGCGCCAGCAGCCAAGGGACAGGGCAAGTTAGCGAGCAGTACTTC. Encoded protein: CASSQGTGQVSEQYF.